Shown below are 25 T cell receptor beta chains from a single sample sequenced in a study of CD8 T cells in Susac syndrome. RNA totalling roughly 0.45 to 1 ug underwent reverse transcription with random hexamers. TCRdb recomputed calls from the immunoSEQ multiplex PCR reads with MiXCR, one row per CDR3 protein. This sample yields roughly 130,000 distinct CDR3 sequences, of which just under 95% are seen a single time; about 0.28% belongs to the top ten. Sample: CD8+ T cells from PBMCs. The receptor source for this set is a human donor with Susac syndrome.

The CDR3 DNA reads as TGCAGTGCTAGAGATGACGCGGCCGTTAATGAAAAACTGTTTTTT. Translating it yields CSARDDAAVNEKLFF. The chain employs TRBV20-1 and TRBJ1-4; D gene ambiguous. This CDR3 region has 15 residues. Germline CDR1 and CDR2: DFQATT and SNEGSKA (reference sequence). With 0 bases removed from V and 4 bases from J, the gap between germline ends came to 12 bases.

The chain uses TRBV4-1 and TRBJ1-3; D is perhaps TRBD1 (6 bases). Germline lookup yields CDR1 MGHRA and CDR2 YSYEKL. The CDR3 has 16 amino acids. Between the trimmed V and J ends, which lost 4 bases and 2 bases, there was a span of 15 bases. The CDR3 DNA is TGCGCCAGCAGCCCCGAGCAGGGGCTCACTGGAAACACCATATATTTT. Its translation is CASSPEQGLTGNTIYF.

This chain connects TRBV29-1 to TRBJ2-1; 8 bases line up with TRBD1. Germline V lookup: CDR1 SQVTM, CDR2 ANQGSEA. CDR3 length equals 16 residues. The J segment lost 8 bases and the V segment lost 3 bases, leaving 15 bases of the junction unmatched. As DNA, the CDR3 is TGCAGCGTTGAGGGGGGTCGGCAGGGGGCTCAGGATGAGCAGTTCTTC. Amino acid sequence: CSVEGGRQGAQDEQFF.

The V and J genes are TRBV5-5 and TRBJ2-1; 7 nucleotides line up with TRBD2. CDR1 and CDR2 (germline): SGHKS, YYEKEE (reference sequence). The trim removed 1 base at V and 5 bases at J, leaving 15 bases unmatched. This CDR3 comprises 18 residues. The CDR3 nucleotides are TGTGCCAGCAGCTTGTTGTCAGGGAGGGAAGTCTTGGACAATGAGCAGTTCTTC. It translates to CASSLLSGREVLDNEQFF.

The V call is TRBV9, the J call TRBJ1-3; D unclear. This CDR3 comprises 15 residues. The germline V and J ends were trimmed by 3 bases and 2 bases, with 12 bases remaining between them. Per germline, CDR1 SGDLS and CDR2 YYNGEE. This CDR3 is CASSAGGRAGNTIYF. The CDR3 DNA reads TGTGCCAGCAGCGCCGGCGGTAGGGCTGGAAACACCATATATTTT.

The chain is built from TRBV7-6 and TRBJ2-5; tentative D call: TRBD1 (5 bases). The CDR3 extends over 13 amino acids. Trimming shortened V by 1 base and J by 7 bases, and 10 bases separated the two germline ends. The germline gives CDR1 SGHVS, CDR2 FNYEAQ. CDR3 amino acids: CASSLGGPGTQYF. The CDR3 region has the DNA TGTGCCAGCAGCTTAGGGGGCCCGGGGACCCAGTACTTC. Complete variable domain (other parts from reference TRBV7-6 and TRBJ2-5): GAGVSQSPRYKVTKRGQDVALRCDPISGHVSLYWYRQALGQGPEFLTYFNYEAQQDKSGLPNDRFSAERPEGSISTLTIQRTEQRDSAMYRCASSLGGPGTQYFGPGTRLLVL.

The chain couples TRBV13 to TRBJ1-2, with TRBD1 matching over 10 bases. The germline V gene encodes CDR1 PRHDT and CDR2 FYEKMQ (reference sequence). V dropped 3 bases and J dropped 4; count of bases not matched to a gene: 8. The CDR3 contains 16 residues. The CDR3 nucleotides are TGTGCCAGCAGCTTCGGGACAGGGGTTTCCATCTATGGCTACACCTTC. This codes for CASSFGTGVSIYGYTF.

This chain uses TRBV12-3 or TRBV12-4 with TRBJ1-6; no clear D. The CDR3 consists of 14 residues. V shed 2 bases and J shed 9 bases, with 11 bases lying between them. CDR3 DNA: TGTGCCAGCAGTTTACTAGGCCCGGTTTCACCCCTCCACTTT. Protein: CASSLLGPVSPLHF.

This chain links TRBV25-1 with TRBJ2-6; D possibly corresponds to TRBD1 (5 bases). CDR1 and CDR2 (germline): MGHDK, SYGVNS. Trimming shortened V by 3 bases and J by 4 bases, and 13 bases separated the two germline ends. This CDR3 has 16 residues. CDR3 DNA: TGTGCCAGCAGTGACCAGCAGGGTACCGGGGCCAACGTCCTGACTTTC. Translation gives CASSDQQGTGANVLTF.

The rearrangement joins TRBV30 to TRBJ1-1; possible D gene TRBD1, 6 bases. V gave up 0 bases and J gave up 5 bases, with 10 bases separating them. CDR3 length: 13 residues. Per germline, CDR1 GTSNPN and CDR2 SVGIG (reference sequence). In DNA form, the CDR3 reads TGTGCCTGGAGTGTTACAGGGTTTACTGAAGCTTTCTTT. It translates to CAWSVTGFTEAFF. The complete variable domain, with remaining parts taken from reference TRBV30 and TRBJ1-1, reads SQTIHQWPATLVQPVGSPLSLECTVEGTSNPNLYWYRQAAGRGLQLLFYSVGIGQISSEVPQNLSASRPQDRQFILSSKKLLLSDSGFYLCAWSVTGFTEAFFGQGTRLTVV.

The V gene is TRBV7-9, the J gene TRBJ2-6; tentatively, D is TRBD1 (6 bases). The CDR3 spans 14 residues. The V end lost 1 base, the J end lost 10 bases, and 11 bases lay between the germline ends. In germline, CDR1 is SEHNR, CDR2 FQNEAQ (reference sequence). CDR3 sequence: CASSLDRDENVLTF. Written as DNA, the CDR3 is TGTGCCAGCAGCTTAGACAGGGACGAAAACGTCCTGACTTTC.

The rearrangement joins TRBV9 to TRBJ2-1; the match to TRBD1 covers 11 bases. V gave up 4 bases and J gave up 8 bases; unmatched junction bases: 8. CDR1 is SGDLS and CDR2 is YYNGEE in the germline V gene. CDR3 length equals 15 residues. In DNA form, the CDR3 reads TGTGCCAGCAGCCCGTGGGACAGGGGGAGGCATGAGCAGTTCTTC. Encoded protein: CASSPWDRGRHEQFF.

This clonotype was counted only a few times. V usage is TRBV7-8 and J usage is TRBJ2-1; 10 positions agree with TRBD2. CDR3 length: 15 amino acids. Germline V gene data show CDR1 as SGHVS and CDR2 as FQNEAQ. Trimming at V came to 5 bases and at J to 4 bases, leaving 5 bases not matched to a gene. CDR3 coding DNA: TGTGCCAGCAGCCCTAGCGGGGGCCCTTACAATGAGCAGTTCTTC. This encodes CASSPSGGPYNEQFF.

The chain joins TRBV20-1 to TRBJ2-2, with D possibly being TRBD2 (6 bases). Germline values: CDR1 DFQATT, CDR2 SNEGSKA (reference sequence). The V gene lost 4 bases and the J gene lost 8 bases, with 14 bases spanning the gap. The CDR3 consists of 13 residues. The CDR3 sequence: CSATPSRGGELFF. CDR3 DNA: TGCAGTGCTACCCCGTCCCGGGGGGGGGAGCTGTTTTTT.

The CDR3 here is CSANHLRQSGGDYGYTF. For the CDR3, the DNA is TGCAGTGCTAATCACTTACGACAGTCGGGTGGAGACTATGGCTACACCTTC. The J gene is TRBJ1-2, the V gene TRBV20-1; D may be TRBD1 (5 bases). CDR1 and CDR2 from the germline V gene are DFQATT and SNEGSKA (reference sequence). The CDR3 has 17 amino acids. V shed 4 bases and J shed 3 bases, with 24 bases lying between them.

This rearrangement joins TRBV9 to TRBJ2-3; 11 bases map to TRBD2. V lost 1 base, J lost 1 base, and 8 bases stayed unmatched. The V gene's germline CDR1 is SGDLS and CDR2 YYNGEE. The CDR3 is 18 amino acids. The CDR3 DNA follows: TGTGCCAGCAGCGTAACTAGCGGGGGAGCCGGACGCACAGATACGCAGTATTTT. It translates to CASSVTSGGAGRTDTQYF.

The chain couples TRBV21-1 to TRBJ2-7; the table calls TRBD1, which could not be checked here. TRBV21-1 has pseudogene status. This CDR3 contains 14 residues. The CDR3 reads CASSTSPRTAEQYF. The CDR3 DNA reads as TGTGCCAGCAGCACCTCCCCACGGACAGCCGAGCAGTACTTC.

The chain uses TRBV29-1 and TRBJ1-2, with 9 positions matching TRBD1. The CDR3 is 15 residues long. Per germline, CDR1 SQVTM and CDR2 ANQGSEA. CDR3: CSVDDWDRDVYGYTF. Here the CDR3 DNA reads TGCAGTGTGGATGATTGGGACAGGGATGTCTATGGCTACACCTTC.

The chain has TRBV12-3 or TRBV12-4 and TRBJ2-1; 11 nucleotides match TRBD1. This CDR3 contains 15 residues. V trimming: 1 base; J trimming: 9 bases; junction bases outside the gene matches: 5. CDR3 DNA sequence: TGTGCCAGCAGTTTAGGGGACAGGGGGTATGGTGAGCAGTTCTTC. Its translation is CASSLGDRGYGEQFF.

The chain uses TRBV2 and TRBJ2-3; no firm D call. The CDR3 sequence is 14 residues long. The germline CDR1 and CDR2 sequences are SNHLY and FYNNEI. Deletions cut 1 base from V and 6 bases from J, with 11 bases between. The CDR3 reads CASSEVLGLDTQYF. The CDR3 DNA reads as TGTGCCAGCAGTGAAGTCCTCGGATTGGATACGCAGTATTTT.

The chain uses TRBV5-4 and TRBJ2-1; D remains ambiguous. Germline CDR1 is SGHNT and CDR2 is YYREEE (reference sequence). V was trimmed by 0 bases and J by 6 bases, leaving 13 bases between them. The CDR3 runs 15 residues. This CDR3 reads CASSLVGSRFNEQFF. Written as DNA, the CDR3 is TGTGCCAGCAGCTTGGTGGGTAGCAGATTCAATGAGCAGTTCTTC.

The chain carries TRBV7-2 and TRBJ1-2; TRBD1 is a possible D gene (5 bases). Germline V gene lookup returns CDR1 SGHTA and CDR2 FQGNSA. The CDR3 runs to 12 residues. Trimming took off 6 bases at V and 4 bases at J, with 9 bases between the two ends. CDR3 nucleotides: TGTGCCAGCAGGGGGCAGCTCTATGGCTACACCTTC. It translates to CASRGQLYGYTF.

The count of this clonotype is one. The CDR3 loop reads CASSSPMQGIESPLHF. The CDR3 DNA reads as TGTGCCAGCAGCTCACCAATGCAGGGGATCGAGTCACCCCTCCACTTT. The chain links TRBV5-6 to TRBJ1-6; tentatively, D is TRBD1 (6 bases). The V gene lost 3 bases and the J gene lost 10 bases, with 20 bases spanning the gap. The CDR3 has 16 residues. The germline CDR1 and CDR2 sequences are SGHDT and YYEEEE.

The chain links TRBV20-1 to TRBJ2-2; TRBD1 matches at 8 bases. J gave up 4 bases and V 6 bases, and 1 base lay outside the gene matches. The germline V gene encodes CDR1 DFQATT and CDR2 SNEGSKA (reference sequence). This CDR3 contains 12 residues. The CDR3 region has the DNA TGCAGTGCCCAGGGGGCCACCGGGGAGCTGTTTTTT. Its translation is CSAQGATGELFF.

This chain joins TRBV20-1 and TRBJ1-1; D ambiguous. Germline CDR1 reads DFQATT; CDR2 reads SNEGSKA (reference sequence). The CDR3 is made up of 16 amino acids. The ends were cut back, 0 bases at V and 1 base at J, with 15 bases in the middle. The CDR3 bases are TGCAGTGCTAGAGATATGGCAGCCGAGCCGAACACTGAAGCTTTCTTT. It specifies CSARDMAAEPNTEAFF.